The 27 T cell receptor beta chains given below trace back to one sample, sequenced in a study of blood T cell repertoires in COVID-19. Sequenced by immunoSEQ multiplex PCR; TCRdb stores in-frame clones only, minus some. The sample shows some 270,000 clones, roughly 80% of them seen only once. The sequencing input was peripheral blood. These TCRs come from a person in their 70s with COVID-19, enrolled during active disease.

The chain joins TRBV27 to TRBJ2-2; 9 bases map to TRBD1. CDR3 length equals 16 residues. Germline V gene lookup returns CDR1 MNHEY and CDR2 SMNVEV (reference sequence). With 4 bases clipped from V and 7 bases from J, the junction kept 10 bases outside the gene matches. CDR3 amino acids: CASSSGQGRGLGELFF. In nucleotides, the CDR3 is TGTGCCAGCAGTTCCGGACAGGGGCGCGGGCTCGGGGAGCTGTTTTTT.

The genes are TRBV2 and TRBJ1-6, with 8 bases that match TRBD1. The V and J ends lost 6 bases and 5 bases, in that order; junction bases with no gene match: 6. The CDR3 covers 15 residues. Germline CDR1 is SNHLY and CDR2 is FYNNEI. The chain's CDR3 is CASSLGQGNNSPLHF. The DNA of the CDR3 is TGTGCCAGCAGCCTTGGACAGGGAAATAATTCACCCCTCCACTTT.

This chain uses TRBV5-4 with TRBJ2-4; 8 nucleotides match TRBD1. The CDR3 covers 13 residues. Germline V CDR1 and CDR2: SGHNT, YYREEE (reference sequence). Trimming cost V 4 bases and J 7 bases; bases outside gene matches: 4. The CDR3 reads CASSKDRVNIQYF. DNA of the CDR3: TGTGCCAGCAGCAAGGACAGGGTCAACATTCAGTACTTC.

A single count supports this clone. The chain carries TRBV29-1 and TRBJ1-2, with 7 bases matching TRBD1. Germline V gene sequence: CDR1 SQVTM, CDR2 ANQGSEA. The ends lost 7 bases at V and 4 bases at J; junction bases unmatched: 6. The CDR3 is made up of 12 amino acids. CDR3 sequence (DNA): TGCAGCGGAGGAGACAGGGCCTATGGCTACACCTTC. As protein: CSGGDRAYGYTF. The variable domain in full, with the rest retrieved from reference TRBV29-1 and TRBJ1-2, is SAVISQKPSRDICQRGTSLTIQCQVDSQVTMMFWYRQQPGQSLTLIATANQGSEATYESGFVIDKFPISRPNLTFSTLTVSNMSPEDSSIYLCSGGDRAYGYTFGSGTRLTVV.

This sequence joins TRBV10-3 and TRBJ1-4; D gene uncertain. Germline CDR1 and CDR2: ENHRY and SYGVKD. V was cut by 8 bases and J by 5 bases, with 18 bases left in between. The CDR3 loop spans 15 amino acids. DNA for the CDR3: TGTGCCATCTCCCAGGTTGCCTCCCTGAATGAAAAACTGTTTTTT. Translating gives CAISQVASLNEKLFF.

The rearrangement joins TRBV7-8 to TRBJ2-1; 12 nucleotides match TRBD2. Germline V lookup: CDR1 SGHVS, CDR2 FQNEAQ. This CDR3 region has 17 residues. Trimming took 4 bases from V and 0 from J; bases not matched to a gene: 4. This CDR3 reads CASSWTSGTSSYNEQFF. CDR3 DNA sequence: TGTGCCAGCAGCTGGACTAGCGGGACCAGCTCCTACAATGAGCAGTTCTTC.

The rearrangement uses TRBV27 and TRBJ1-1; no reliable D call. This CDR3 region has 13 residues. Deletions cut 5 bases from V and 3 bases from J, with 10 bases between. Germline-derived CDR1 and CDR2 are MNHEY and SMNVEV (reference sequence). CDR3 in amino acids: CASSRGGDTEAFF. Written as DNA, the CDR3 is TGTGCCAGCAGTCGGGGTGGAGACACTGAAGCTTTCTTT.

V gene TRBV27 combines with J gene TRBJ2-7, with 7 bases identical to TRBD1. Per the germline V gene, CDR1 is MNHEY and CDR2 is SMNVEV (reference sequence). This CDR3 region has 13 residues. V dropped 8 bases and J dropped 4; count of bases not matched to a gene: 8. CDR3 bases: TGTGCCAGCCTCGACAGGGTAGGGTACGAGCAGTACTTC. Encoded protein: CASLDRVGYEQYF.

This clone showed up just once. The chain has TRBV2 and TRBJ2-2; 11 bases are a match to TRBD2. Germline V lookup: CDR1 SNHLY, CDR2 FYNNEI. This CDR3 spans 16 amino acids. V was pared by 6 bases and J by 1 base, with 4 bases of the junction left unmatched. CDR3 nucleotide sequence: TGTGCCAGCAGCCGACTAGCGGGACAGAACACCGGGGAGCTGTTTTTT. Protein product: CASSRLAGQNTGELFF.

The chain links TRBV6-5 to TRBJ1-6, with 11 bases aligning to TRBD1. J gave up 9 bases and V 0 bases, and 4 bases lay outside the gene matches. The CDR3 contains 16 residues. Germline assignment: CDR1 MNHEY and CDR2 SVGAGI. The CDR3 DNA is TGTGCCAGCAGTTACTCCGGACAGGGGGCTGGTTCACCCCTCCACTTT. It yields the protein CASSYSGQGAGSPLHF.

The rearrangement uses TRBV10-3 and TRBJ2-5; tentatively, D is TRBD1 (6 bases). CDR1 and CDR2 from the germline V gene are ENHRY and SYGVKD. The CDR3 covers 14 residues. Trimming shortened V by 10 bases and J by 4 bases, and 19 bases separated the two germline ends. The CDR3 here is CATEDRLKGETQYF. DNA for the CDR3: TGTGCCACCGAAGACAGGCTCAAGGGAGAGACCCAGTACTTC.

The chain couples TRBV7-7 to TRBJ2-1; TRBD2 agrees at 7 bases. Unmatched junction bases numbered 11, after V lost 5 bases and J lost 7 bases. Germline CDR1 SSHAT, CDR2 FNYEAQ (reference sequence). The CDR3 is 15 amino acids. CDR3 protein: CASSPGPGGLNEQFF. CDR3 nucleotide sequence: TGTGCCAGCAGCCCGGGTCCGGGGGGTTTGAATGAGCAGTTCTTC.

J is TRBJ1-2 and V is TRBV7-9; D possibly corresponds to TRBD1 (6 bases). The CDR3 consists of 15 residues. Germline V lookup: CDR1 SEHNR, CDR2 FQNEAQ (reference sequence). Trimming took 1 base from V and 7 from J, leaving 16 bases between them. The CDR3 DNA reads as TGTGCCAGCAGCTTAGGGCTCCCGGGGGGCAGTGGCTACACCTTC. Its protein is CASSLGLPGGSGYTF.

This clone was recorded a few times. The gene calls are TRBV4-1 and TRBJ1-4; 9 bases agree with TRBD1. The CDR3 totals 15 residues. The trim removed 3 bases at V and 8 bases at J, leaving 7 bases unmatched. Per germline, CDR1 MGHRA and CDR2 YSYEKL. The CDR3 DNA reads TGCGCCAGCAGCCAGGTACCACAGGGGGCAGAAAAACTGTTTTTT. This translates into CASSQVPQGAEKLFF.

The CDR3: CASSPRGAGGIGELFF. The CDR3, as DNA: TGTGCCAGCAGTCCCCGTGGAGCGGGAGGGATCGGGGAGCTGTTTTTT. The chain is built from TRBV6-2 or TRBV6-3 and TRBJ2-2; 10 positions agree with TRBD2. Trimming at V came to 5 bases and at J to 7 bases, leaving 10 bases not matched to a gene. The CDR3 runs 16 residues. Germline V CDR1 and CDR2: MNHEY, SVGEGT.

The V and J genes are TRBV29-1 and TRBJ2-7, with D unresolved. CDR1 SQVTM and CDR2 ANQGSEA come from the germline V gene. V lost 2 bases and J lost 3, with 5 bases in between. CDR3 size: 11 residues. The CDR3 region is CSVESNYEQYF. The DNA of the CDR3 is TGCAGCGTTGAATCTAACTACGAGCAGTACTTC.

This chain links TRBV10-3 with TRBJ2-5; TRBD1 agrees at 7 bases. V gave up 2 bases and J gave up 3 bases; unmatched junction bases: 3. In germline, CDR1 is ENHRY, CDR2 SYGVKD. There are 14 residues in the CDR3. The CDR3 region has the DNA TGTGCCATCAGTGAGGGGACAGCAGAAGAGACCCAGTACTTC. It specifies CAISEGTAEETQYF.

This clone was counted a single time. The chain joins TRBV12-3 or TRBV12-4 to TRBJ2-7, with a tentative D call TRBD1 (6 bases). The germline V and J ends were trimmed by 6 bases and 2 bases, with 11 bases remaining between them. This CDR3 spans 13 amino acids. CDR3 nucleotide sequence: TGTGCCAGCAGCAAACGACAGGCCTACGAGCAGTACTTC. It encodes CASSKRQAYEQYF.

The chain joins TRBV28 to TRBJ1-2; a weak D match, TRBD1 (5 bases). From germline, CDR1 is MDHEN and CDR2 SYDVKM. V lost 5 bases to trimming and J lost 5 bases, with 12 bases between them. This CDR3 is 13 amino acids long. CDR3 residues: CASSPSGKYGYTF. CDR3 DNA sequence: TGTGCCAGCAGTCCCTCAGGGAAGTATGGCTACACCTTC.

The chain couples TRBV9 to TRBJ2-1; 12 bases fit TRBD2. In germline, CDR1 is SGDLS, CDR2 YYNGEE. Trimming at V came to 4 bases and at J to 7 bases, leaving 18 bases not matched to a gene. The CDR3 spans 19 residues. The CDR3 region is CASSPRPTLTSGRGNEQFF. The CDR3 DNA sequence: TGTGCCAGCAGCCCTCGCCCAACCTTGACTAGCGGGAGAGGGAATGAGCAGTTCTTC. The variable domain in full, with the rest retrieved from reference TRBV9 and TRBJ2-1, is DSGVTQTPKHLITATGQRVTLRCSPRSGDLSVYWYQQSLDQGLQFLIQYYNGEERAKGNILERFSAQQFPDLHSELNLSSLELGDSALYFCASSPRPTLTSGRGNEQFFGPGTRLTVL.

The rearrangement joins TRBV11-2 to TRBJ1-1; D unclear. This CDR3 comprises 17 residues. The germline gives CDR1 SGHAT, CDR2 FQNNGV. V was trimmed by 0 bases and J by 6 bases, leaving 20 bases between them. In nucleotides, the CDR3 is TGTGCCAGCAGCTTAGACTTAAACGGGGAAGTCAAGCCTGAAGCTTTCTTT. Protein: CASSLDLNGEVKPEAFF.

This chain uses TRBV7-2 with TRBJ1-2; D ambiguous. CDR3 length: 14 amino acids. Trimming left V 2 bases short and J 1 base short, with 8 bases between. Germline CDR1 SGHTA, CDR2 FQGNSA. The CDR3 DNA follows: TGTGCCAGCAGCTTAAGACACATTAACTATGGCTACACCTTC. Its translation: CASSLRHINYGYTF.

CDR3 region: CASSTSQGVYGYTF. DNA of the CDR3: TGTGCCAGCAGTACCTCTCAGGGGGTGTATGGCTACACCTTC. This chain links TRBV28 with TRBJ1-2, with TRBD1 matching over 7 bases. CDR1 MDHEN and CDR2 SYDVKM come from the germline V gene. After removal of 5 bases from V and 5 bases from J, the junction contained 8 bases not matched to a gene. This CDR3 spans 14 amino acids.

V is TRBV11-3 and J is TRBJ2-1; D not certain. Trimming took 5 bases from V and 6 from J, leaving 17 bases between them. CDR1 is SGHNT and CDR2 is YENEEA in the germline V gene. The CDR3 sequence is 15 residues long. The CDR3 DNA reads TGTGCCAGCAGCCGTATCGGTACCCGCGGCAATGAGCAGTTCTTC. Translating it yields CASSRIGTRGNEQFF. The variable domain in full, with the rest retrieved from reference TRBV11-3 and TRBJ2-1, is EAGVVQSPRYKIIEKKQPVAFWCNPISGHNTLYWYLQNLGQGPELLIRYENEEAVDDSQLPKDRFSAERLKGVDSTLKIQPAELGDSAVYLCASSRIGTRGNEQFFGPGTRLTVL.

Only one count was recorded for this clone. CDR3 residues: CASSSRTVEEKLFF. CDR3 nucleotides: TGTGCCAGCAGCTCAAGGACAGTGGAGGAAAAACTGTTTTTT. The chain has TRBV7-9 and TRBJ1-4, with D maybe TRBD1 (6 bases). Germline CDR1 SEHNR, CDR2 FQNEAQ (reference sequence). Deletions cut 4 bases from V and 8 bases from J, with 14 bases between. This CDR3 is 14 amino acids long.

The genes are TRBV12-3 or TRBV12-4 and TRBJ2-3; 7 nucleotides agree with TRBD2. The CDR3 consists of 12 residues. J was trimmed by 10 bases and V by 5 bases; bases with no gene match: 6. CDR3 protein: CASSTGAGAQYF. As DNA, the CDR3 is TGTGCCAGCAGTACAGGCGCGGGGGCGCAGTATTTT.

The V and J genes are TRBV28 and TRBJ1-5, with 8 bases fitting TRBD1. Germline V gives CDR1 MDHEN, CDR2 SYDVKM. The length of the CDR3 is 14 residues. V lost 7 bases and J lost 10; bases outside the gene matches: 12. The CDR3 region is CASKRNPQGAPQHF. The CDR3 bases are TGTGCCAGCAAGCGAAACCCCCAGGGGGCCCCCCAGCATTTT.